One sample yielded the 27 T cell receptor beta chains listed below, sequenced in a study of T cells in Graves' hyperthyroidism and ophthalmopathy. The investigators amplified TCR beta CDR3 regions from RNA transcripts. During a first-round RT-PCR of the TCR CDR3, the HTBI primer set was used. TCRdb redid the calling of the multiplex PCR reads with MiXCR, one entry per CDR3 protein. The table shows 700,000 to 950,000 distinct CDR3 sequences, with 35% occurring only once. Sequencing was done on a sample of blood. These receptors were obtained from a middle-aged woman with Graves' hyperthyroidism.

This clonotype was observed a handful of times. This chain links TRBV10-3 with TRBJ2-2; no firm D call. This CDR3 is built from 12 residues. Trimming removed 10 bases at V and 6 bases at J, with 12 bases between. CDR1 is ENHRY and CDR2 is SYGVKD in the germline V gene. CDR3 protein: CASIRVPGELFF. In DNA, the CDR3 is TGTGCCAGCATACGCGTTCCCGGGGAGCTGTTTTTT.

Ten or more counts support this clonotype. The chain has TRBV14 and TRBJ2-7; possibly TRBD2 for D (5 bases). Trimming took 5 bases from V and 3 from J, leaving 8 bases between them. The CDR3 has 12 residues. Germline V gene lookup returns CDR1 SGHDN and CDR2 FVKESK. CDR3 nucleotides: TGTGCCAGCAGCGTCCGGGACTACGAGCAGTACTTC. Its translation: CASSVRDYEQYF. Variable domain in full (rest from reference TRBV14 and TRBJ2-7): EAGVTQFPSHSVIEKGQTVTLRCDPISGHDNLYWYRRVMGKEIKFLLHFVKESKQDESGMPNNRFLAERTGGTYSTLKVQPAELEDSGVYFCASSVRDYEQYFGPGTRLTVT.

The chain uses TRBV2 and TRBJ1-6; D is unresolved. The V end was cut by 9 bases, the J end by 7 bases, with 13 bases between. The CDR3 has 13 residues. The germline gives CDR1 SNHLY, CDR2 FYNNEI. DNA of the CDR3: TGTGCCAGTTGGATGGCCGCGAATTCACCCCTCCACTTT. Protein product: CASWMAANSPLHF.

The V gene is TRBV4-3, the J gene TRBJ2-5; D gene ambiguous. The ends were cut back, 0 bases at V and 5 bases at J, with 7 bases in the middle. The V gene's germline CDR1 is LGHNA and CDR2 YSLEER. CDR3 length: 13 residues. CDR3 region: CASSQDLQETQYF. The CDR3 DNA is TGCGCCAGCAGCCAAGATCTACAGGAGACCCAGTACTTC.

The chain has TRBV6-1 and TRBJ1-1; no clear D gene. With 6 bases removed from V and 3 bases from J, the gap between germline ends came to 14 bases. CDR3 length: 14 residues. The V gene's germline CDR1 is MNHNS and CDR2 SASEGT. The CDR3 region is CASRTFSHDTEAFF. CDR3 nucleotide sequence: TGTGCCAGCAGGACATTTTCACACGACACTGAAGCTTTCTTT.

V is TRBV18 and J is TRBJ1-5; D call uncertain. V lost 1 base to trimming and J lost 11 bases, with 12 bases between them. CDR3 length: 13 amino acids. Germline CDR1 reads KGHSH; CDR2 reads LQKENI. CDR3 region: CASSPRDRETQHF. The DNA for the CDR3 is TGTGCCAGCTCACCACGCGATAGGGAGACCCAGCATTTT.

The chain couples TRBV25-1 to TRBJ2-3; D is uncertain. The germline V gene encodes CDR1 MGHDK and CDR2 SYGVNS. V was cut by 1 base and J by 9 bases, with 14 bases left in between. The CDR3 spans 14 residues. The CDR3 loop reads CASSESEILQTQYF. In DNA, the CDR3 is TGTGCCAGCAGTGAATCAGAAATTCTGCAAACGCAGTATTTT.

In regard to this clonotype: This may come from a read error, since a much larger clone is one base off. This is likely a read error, given that the CDR3 carries no conserved phenylalanine or tryptophan at its end. The chain combines TRBV7-6 with TRBJ2-5; 7 nucleotides align to TRBD2. Germline values: CDR1 SGHVS, CDR2 FNYEAQ. V was clipped by 5 bases and J by 5 bases; unmatched bases: 20. CDR3 length: 18 residues. The CDR3 DNA sequence: TGTGCCAGCAGCCTAGGGGTCGTCGCATGGGGAGGGGAGGAGACCCAGTACCTC. Translating gives CASSLGVVAWGGEETQYL.

This clonotype has at least ten counts. V is TRBV24-1 and J is TRBJ1-1; 7 nucleotides agree with TRBD1. J gave up 0 bases and V 6 bases, and 12 bases lay outside the gene matches. Per the germline V gene, CDR1 is KGHDR and CDR2 is SFDVKD. The length of the CDR3 is 17 residues. CDR3 sequence reads: CATSWAGGTSLNTEAFF. The DNA for the CDR3 is TGTGCCACCAGTTGGGCAGGGGGTACGTCATTGAACACTGAAGCTTTCTTT.

The J gene is TRBJ2-7, the V gene TRBV2; possible D gene TRBD1, 6 bases. Looked up from germline, CDR1 is SNHLY and CDR2 is FYNNEI. The V gene lost 1 base and the J gene lost 5 bases, with 12 bases spanning the gap. This CDR3 has 14 residues. The CDR3 protein is CASSEGQGMDEQYF. CDR3 DNA sequence: TGTGCCAGCAGTGAAGGGCAGGGGATGGACGAGCAGTACTTC.

The chain is built from TRBV6-4 and TRBJ1-1; D might be TRBD1 (6 bases). The V gene's germline CDR1 is MRHNA and CDR2 SNTAGT. The CDR3 covers 15 residues. Trimming shortened V by 11 bases and J by 0 bases, and 19 bases separated the two germline ends. Here the CDR3 DNA reads TGTGCCGGACTAGGGCGGGACAACATGAACACTGAAGCTTTCTTT. It specifies CAGLGRDNMNTEAFF.

The V and J genes are TRBV10-2 and TRBJ2-2; TRBD1 matches at 7 bases. This CDR3 has 16 amino acids. The V gene end was trimmed by 0 bases and the J gene end by 3 bases; junction bases not matched to a gene: 4. Germline V gene sequence: CDR1 WSHSY, CDR2 SAAADI. The CDR3: CASSESGQVDTGELFF. The CDR3 DNA sequence: TGCGCCAGCAGTGAGTCCGGACAGGTAGACACCGGGGAGCTGTTTTTT.

The J gene is TRBJ1-5, the V gene TRBV6-1, with D maybe TRBD1 (6 bases). Between the trimmed V and J ends, which lost 5 bases and 0 bases, there was a span of 17 bases. The CDR3 has 17 amino acids. CDR1 is MNHNS, CDR2 SASEGT, per germline. CDR3 region: CASSLAQGSYSNQPQHF. CDR3 DNA: TGTGCCAGCAGTTTAGCGCAGGGGTCCTATAGCAATCAGCCCCAGCATTTT.

A note on this clonotype: At one end the junction does not follow the germline gene, possibly because of a read error. This chain uses TRBV2 with TRBJ1-5; D is ambiguous. CDR1 and CDR2 from the germline V gene are SNHLY and FYNNEI. The CDR3 loop spans 13 amino acids. CDR3 sequence reads: CASSSGSSQPQHF. In DNA form, the CDR3 reads TGTGCCAGCAGTTCCGGGAGCAGTCAGCCCCAGCATTTT.

The gene calls are TRBV20-1 and TRBJ2-5; unclear D gene. Per the germline V gene, CDR1 is DFQATT and CDR2 is SNEGSKA (reference sequence). This CDR3 is 15 amino acids long. V dropped 0 bases and J dropped 5 bases, with 16 bases sitting between them. The DNA of the CDR3 is TGCAGTGCTAGAGAGGTCGCCGCTAGTGGCGAGACCCAGTACTTC. Protein: CSAREVAASGETQYF.

The rearrangement uses TRBV20-1 and TRBJ2-5; 10 bases are shared with TRBD1. The V gene end was trimmed by 0 bases and the J gene end by 5 bases; junction bases not matched to a gene: 6. The CDR3 runs to 15 residues. Germline loops: CDR1 DFQATT, CDR2 SNEGSKA (reference sequence). The CDR3 reads CSARDGGGQGETQYF. CDR3 nucleotides: TGCAGTGCTAGAGACGGGGGGGGACAGGGGGAGACCCAGTACTTC.

This clonotype was detected a few times. The chain has TRBV6-1 and TRBJ2-7; 10 nucleotides match TRBD1. This CDR3 has 13 amino acids. Germline V CDR1 and CDR2: MNHNS, SASEGT. V shed 6 bases, J shed 3 bases, and the junction held 2 bases outside the gene matches. The CDR3 region is CASRDRGDYEQYF. The CDR3 DNA reads as TGTGCCAGCAGGGACAGGGGGGACTACGAGCAGTACTTC.

This clonotype was detected only once. The rearrangement links TRBV7-2 to TRBJ2-7; 12 bases are shared with TRBD1. V lost 9 bases, J lost 7 bases, and 16 bases stayed unmatched. Germline V gives CDR1 SGHTA, CDR2 FQGNSA. This CDR3 is 16 amino acids long. CDR3 in amino acids: CASSMMRGQGAEEQYF. In nucleotides, the CDR3 is TGTGCCAGTAGTATGATGCGGGGACAGGGGGCAGAAGAGCAGTACTTC.

This clonotype was seen many times. The chain combines TRBV7-9 with TRBJ1-1; 10 nucleotides match TRBD1. V was pared by 8 bases and J by 3 bases, with 6 bases of the junction left unmatched. This CDR3 has 14 residues. Germline V gene sequence: CDR1 SEHNR, CDR2 FQNEAQ (reference sequence). The CDR3: CASLPGQGYTEAFF. The DNA of the CDR3 is TGTGCCAGCCTACCGGGACAGGGGTACACTGAAGCTTTCTTT.

At least ten counts were recorded for this clonotype. The chain uses TRBV7-9 and TRBJ1-5; weak D call: TRBD1 (6 bases). This CDR3 is built from 16 residues. V was clipped by 5 bases and J by 2 bases, with 16 bases between them. Germline V gene data show CDR1 as SEHNR and CDR2 as FQNEAQ (reference sequence). Here the CDR3 reads CASSPGGGSGNQPQHF. The CDR3 nucleotides are TGTGCCAGCAGCCCCGGAGGGGGTTCGGGCAATCAGCCCCAGCATTTT.

J is TRBJ2-5 and V is TRBV2; D is perhaps TRBD1 (6 bases). V shed 5 bases and J shed 5 bases, with 15 bases lying between them. Germline V gene lookup returns CDR1 SNHLY and CDR2 FYNNEI. This CDR3 is built from 14 residues. As DNA, the CDR3 is TGTGCCAGCAGTCCTGGACAGTTATCTGAGACCCAGTACTTC. This codes for CASSPGQLSETQYF.

This clonotype was found many times. The chain joins TRBV5-1 to TRBJ2-2, with 8 bases that match TRBD1. The V gene end was trimmed by 3 bases and the J gene end by 1 base; junction bases not matched to a gene: 2. This CDR3 contains 15 residues. CDR1 and CDR2 from the germline V gene are SGHRS and YFSETQ. CDR3 region: CASSSGQVNTGELFF. The CDR3 DNA follows: TGCGCCAGCAGCTCGGGACAGGTGAACACCGGGGAGCTGTTTTTT.

This clonotype has only one observation. The rearrangement uses TRBV10-3 and TRBJ2-7; D tentatively fits TRBD1 or TRBD2 (5 bases each). Trimming removed 10 bases at V and 8 bases at J, with 27 bases between. Germline loops: CDR1 ENHRY, CDR2 SYGVKD. CDR3 length equals 15 residues. The CDR3 DNA is TGTGCCAGCAGCCAAGGGGACCGGGGACCGGGGAAGCAGTACTTC. It specifies CASSQGDRGPGKQYF.

This clonotype was detected many times. The genes are TRBV24-1 and TRBJ2-2; D ambiguous. The CDR3 loop spans 12 amino acids. Germline CDR1 KGHDR, CDR2 SFDVKD. Deletions cut 3 bases from V and 5 bases from J, with 3 bases between. The CDR3 is CATSDTTGELFF. In nucleotides, the CDR3 is TGTGCCACCAGTGATACAACCGGGGAGCTGTTTTTT.

The chain couples TRBV11-2 to TRBJ2-7; TRBD1 is a possible D gene (5 bases). Trimming removed 1 base from V and 2 bases from J, with 9 bases in between. The CDR3 is 14 amino acids. Germline CDR1 reads SGHAT; CDR2 reads FQNNGV. The CDR3 DNA sequence: TGTGCCAGCAGCTTAGCAGGGCTTCCCTACGAGCAGTACTTC. It yields the protein CASSLAGLPYEQYF.

This clonotype was observed a handful of times. The genes are TRBV5-1 and TRBJ1-1; D uncertain. This CDR3 contains 15 residues. Trimming removed 2 bases from V and 1 base from J, with 12 bases in between. The V gene's germline CDR1 is SGHRS and CDR2 YFSETQ. CDR3 region: CASSFSMTTNTEAFF. In DNA form, the CDR3 reads TGCGCCAGCAGCTTCTCCATGACGACGAACACTGAAGCTTTCTTT.

The V gene is TRBV10-3, the J gene TRBJ1-2; D is unclear. Germline CDR1 is ENHRY and CDR2 is SYGVKD. Trimming removed 2 bases from V and 4 bases from J, with 11 bases in between. The CDR3 sequence is 14 residues long. The CDR3 loop is CAISEITNFYGYTF. Here the CDR3 DNA reads TGTGCCATCAGTGAGATAACGAATTTCTATGGCTACACCTTC.